This TCR beta chain stems from a study of spatial heterogeneity in lung cancer. Study details: An average of more than ten raw reads was observed per unique TCR and UMI combination.

This clonotype has a handful of counts. The antigen is undetermined. Study-level results: Resection blood, more than follow-up blood, showed ubiquitous expanded tumor TCRs.

This CDR3 comprises 17 residues. The germline V gene encodes CDR1 SGDLS and CDR2 YYNGEE. V was clipped by 0 bases and J by 4 bases, with 19 bases between them. Sample time point: sample taken at primary tumor resection. Whole RNA from tumor, nontumor lung or frozen PBMC was sequenced unsorted. Each CDR3 protein gets one entry after TCRdb re-called the 5' RACE reads with MiXCR. The profile shows 60,000 to 90,000 distinct CDR3 sequences, under 8.5% of them singletons. The TCR comes from a male donor with early-stage non-small cell lung cancer. This specimen consisted of PBMCs, obtained at surgery. The V call is TRBV9, the J call TRBJ2-5; D perhaps matches TRBD1 (6 bases). The CDR3: CASSVVVGQPGGETQYF. The CDR3, as DNA: TGTGCCAGCAGCGTAGTGGTCGGACAGCCTGGGGGAGAGACCCAGTACTTC. The whole variable domain, remainder taken from reference TRBV9 and TRBJ2-5, is DSGVTQTPKHLITATGQRVTLRCSPRSGDLSVYWYQQSLDQGLQFLIQYYNGEERAKGNILERFSAQQFPDLHSELNLSSLELGDSALYFCASSVVVGQPGGETQYFGPGTRLLVL.